Below, 29 T cell receptor beta chains from the same sample are listed, as sequenced in a study of shared clonotypes between healthy human individuals. CD45RO-negative, CCR7-selected cells formed the naive CD8 fraction, which excluded terminally differentiated effector memory CD45RA+ cells. Produced via immunoSEQ multiplex PCR; TCRdb's table is partial and in-frame only. This repertoire shows approximately 2,200,000 clones, around 93% found once; its top ten account for more than 1.5%. The sequenced sample consisted of naive CD8+ T cells from PBMCs. The receptor set was obtained from a man aged 18-30 years in good health. Some clones in this sample may be carry-over from other donors' samples.

The chain carries TRBV7-8 and TRBJ2-5; the D is unclear. The CDR3 length is 14 residues. The germline V gene encodes CDR1 SGHVS and CDR2 FQNEAQ. Trimming took 5 bases from V and 5 from J, leaving 15 bases between them. The CDR3 loop reads CASSPRIGRETQYF. The CDR3 coding sequence is TGTGCCAGCAGCCCCCGGATTGGCAGGGAGACCCAGTACTTC.

The DNA of the CDR3 is TGTGCCAGCAGTTTAGGACTAGCGGGGGAGGAGCAGTACTTC. It specifies CASSLGLAGEEQYF. The rearrangement uses TRBV28 and TRBJ2-7; 13 bases map to TRBD2. From germline, CDR1 is MDHEN and CDR2 SYDVKM. The ends lost 2 bases at V and 7 bases at J; junction bases unmatched: 2. CDR3 length: 14 amino acids.

V gene TRBV7-2 combines with J gene TRBJ2-7; 12 nucleotides match TRBD2. Germline-derived CDR1 and CDR2 are SGHTA and FQGNSA. This CDR3 comprises 17 residues. Trimming at V came to 1 base and at J to 2 bases, leaving 6 bases not matched to a gene. CDR3: CASSLVFPSGRAYEQYF. CDR3 DNA: TGTGCCAGCAGCTTAGTGTTTCCTAGCGGGAGGGCCTACGAGCAGTACTTC.

The rearrangement joins TRBV21-1 to TRBJ2-2. TRBV21-1 is described as a pseudogene. This CDR3 has 18 residues. This CDR3 reads CASSKVEGDVSNTGELFF. The DNA for the CDR3 is TGTGCCAGCAGCAAAGTAGAAGGGGACGTCTCGAACACCGGGGAGCTGTTTTTT.

This sequence joins TRBV6-5 and TRBJ2-2, with a possible D match to TRBD1 (5 bases). Looked up from germline, CDR1 is MNHEY and CDR2 is SVGAGI. The CDR3 extends over 15 amino acids. V was pared by 10 bases and J by 2 bases, with 17 bases between. CDR3 protein: CATTHPRVNTGELFF. The CDR3 DNA reads as TGTGCCACCACCCACCCCAGGGTTAACACCGGGGAGCTGTTTTTT.

CDR3 sequence (DNA): TGTGCCAGCAGCCTAGCGGGGCACGAAGACTACGAGCAGTACTTC. Translating it yields CASSLAGHEDYEQYF. J is TRBJ2-7 and V is TRBV5-8; TRBD2 agrees at 9 bases. V lost 4 bases, J lost 3 bases, and 8 bases stayed unmatched. Germline values: CDR1 SGHTS, CDR2 YDEGEE. The CDR3 is made up of 15 amino acids.

The chain joins TRBV2 to TRBJ1-2; 10 positions agree with TRBD1. This CDR3 has 13 residues. Trimming removed 10 bases from V and 6 bases from J; junction bases left unmatched: 8. Looked up from germline, CDR1 is SNHLY and CDR2 is FYNNEI. CDR3 in amino acids: CAILVDRGDGYTF. For the CDR3, the DNA is TGTGCCATCCTAGTGGACAGGGGGGATGGCTACACCTTC.

This clone was detected once. The rearrangement joins TRBV9 to TRBJ2-1, with D maybe TRBD1 (7 bases). The V gene lost 3 bases and the J gene lost 10 bases, with 20 bases spanning the gap. Per the germline V gene, CDR1 is SGDLS and CDR2 is YYNGEE. This CDR3 region has 15 residues. CDR3 coding DNA: TGTGCCAGCAGCGCCGACAGGGCCAGACGGGGGGAGCAGTTCTTC. This translates into CASSADRARRGEQFF.

The chain uses TRBV5-5 and TRBJ2-7, with D unresolved. The V end was cut by 4 bases, the J end by 6 bases, with 11 bases between. The CDR3 has 12 residues. Germline values: CDR1 SGHKS, CDR2 YYEKEE (reference sequence). The CDR3 here is CASSAFDGEQYF. The CDR3 nucleotides read TGTGCCAGCAGCGCTTTTGATGGCGAGCAGTACTTC.

The CDR3, as DNA: TGCGCCAGCAGCCAAGGGGGGCGATTGGGCGATACGCAGTATTTT. Translated, it gives CASSQGGRLGDTQYF. The V gene is TRBV4-3, the J gene TRBJ2-3, with D possibly TRBD1 on 6 matching bases. Looked up from germline, CDR1 is LGHNA and CDR2 is YSLEER. The CDR3 is 15 residues long. Trimming left V 1 base short and J 6 bases short, with 14 bases between.

CDR3 loop: CASSRDKGNRPTNTGELFF. CDR3 DNA: TGTGCCAGTAGTAGAGACAAGGGAAACCGACCTACGAACACCGGGGAGCTGTTTTTT. V and J are TRBV19 and TRBJ2-2; D not certain. CDR1 and CDR2 (germline): LNHDA, SQIVND (reference sequence). Trimming removed 4 bases from V and 0 bases from J, with 21 bases in between. This CDR3 spans 19 amino acids.

The V gene is TRBV7-8, the J gene TRBJ2-3; D not resolved. There are 13 residues in the CDR3. CDR1 is SGHVS and CDR2 is FQNEAQ in the germline V gene. Trimming cost V 6 bases and J 1 base, with 8 bases left between them. The chain's CDR3 is CASRGGGTDTQYF. The CDR3 DNA follows: TGTGCCAGCAGAGGTGGGGGCACAGATACGCAGTATTTT.

This rearrangement joins TRBV19 to TRBJ2-3, with 8 nucleotides matching TRBD1. With V trimmed by 3 bases and J by 5 bases, 13 bases remained unmatched. Per germline, CDR1 LNHDA and CDR2 SQIVND (reference sequence). The CDR3 consists of 17 residues. The CDR3 nucleotides are TGTGCCAGTAGTATTGGGCAGGGGGCGCCATTAGAAGATACGCAGTATTTT. Translating gives CASSIGQGAPLEDTQYF.

The chain employs TRBV11-2 and TRBJ1-1; 7 bases agree with TRBD1. Unmatched junction bases numbered 13, after V lost 5 bases and J lost 4 bases. CDR1 and CDR2 from the germline V gene are SGHAT and FQNNGV. The CDR3 contains 16 residues. The CDR3 is CASSRPPDRAPTEAFF. CDR3 bases: TGTGCCAGCAGCCGGCCCCCAGACAGGGCACCCACTGAAGCTTTCTTT.

The chain has TRBV28 and TRBJ2-5; no firm D call. From germline, CDR1 is MDHEN and CDR2 SYDVKM. Trimming took off 6 bases at V and 1 base at J, with 15 bases between the two ends. CDR3 size: 15 residues. Here the CDR3 DNA reads TGTGCCAGCAGAACCACCTATAGCCGCCAAGAGACCCAGTACTTC. Encoded protein: CASRTTYSRQETQYF.

The V gene is TRBV7-9, the J gene TRBJ2-2; 7 bases are shared with TRBD2. There are 14 residues in the CDR3. Trimming removed 5 bases from V and 8 bases from J; junction bases left unmatched: 8. Germline loops: CDR1 SEHNR, CDR2 FQNEAQ (reference sequence). The CDR3 reads CASSAGGSYGELFF. The DNA for the CDR3 is TGTGCCAGCAGCGCGGGCGGGAGTTATGGGGAGCTGTTTTTT. The variable domain in full, with the rest retrieved from reference TRBV7-9 and TRBJ2-2, is DTGVSQNPRHKITKRGQNVTFRCDPISEHNRLYWYRQTLGQGPEFLTYFQNEAQLEKSRLLSDRFSAERPKGSFSTLEIQRTEQGDSAMYLCASSAGGSYGELFFGEGSRLTVL.

This chain connects TRBV7-9 to TRBJ2-1; D is possibly TRBD1 (6 bases). V lost 3 bases and J lost 9, with 12 bases in between. Germline V gene data show CDR1 as SEHNR and CDR2 as FQNEAQ (reference sequence). The CDR3 runs to 13 residues. The CDR3 reads CASSFSGTPEQFF. Here the CDR3 DNA reads TGTGCCAGCAGCTTCTCCGGGACACCTGAGCAGTTCTTC.

The J gene is TRBJ2-7, the V gene TRBV27, with D possibly being TRBD1 or TRBD2 (5 bases each). V was shortened by 5 bases and J by 0 bases, with 14 bases between the two germline ends. Germline V lookup: CDR1 MNHEY, CDR2 SMNVEV (reference sequence). The CDR3 consists of 15 residues. The chain's CDR3 is CASSPRDGTSYEQYF. In nucleotides, the CDR3 is TGTGCCAGCAGTCCCCGGGACGGAACCTCCTACGAGCAGTACTTC.

V gene TRBV27 combines with J gene TRBJ2-7; the D gene could be TRBD1 or TRBD2 (5 bases each). CDR3 size: 13 residues. V lost 6 bases, J lost 4 bases, and 13 bases lay in between. Germline V gene lookup returns CDR1 MNHEY and CDR2 SMNVEV (reference sequence). In nucleotides, the CDR3 is TGTGCCAGCAGACTAGGGGCAGGGTACGAGCAGTACTTC. Amino acids: CASRLGAGYEQYF.

The chain joins TRBV5-1 to TRBJ1-1; no definite D call. In germline, CDR1 is SGHRS, CDR2 YFSETQ. Trimming stripped 5 bases from V and 0 bases from J, with 11 bases between. This CDR3 has 14 amino acids. CDR3 amino acids: CASRAPGLNTEAFF. Written as DNA, the CDR3 is TGCGCCAGCAGGGCGCCAGGATTGAACACTGAAGCTTTCTTT.

The chain employs TRBV10-3 and TRBJ1-5; the match to TRBD1 covers 9 bases. The CDR3 runs 16 residues. V lost 3 bases and J lost 7; bases outside the gene matches: 10. CDR1 and CDR2 from the germline V gene are ENHRY and SYGVKD. The CDR3 loop is CAISDSGTGNGQPQHF. Written as DNA, the CDR3 is TGTGCCATCAGTGACTCTGGGACAGGGAACGGGCAGCCCCAGCATTTT.

The chain uses TRBV9 and TRBJ2-6; D is uncertain. The V gene's germline CDR1 is SGDLS and CDR2 YYNGEE. Trimming took 1 base from V and 0 from J, leaving 11 bases between them. This CDR3 spans 17 amino acids. For the CDR3, the DNA is TGTGCCAGCAGCGTACCCGCTACGAGCTCTGGGGCCAACGTCCTGACTTTC. It specifies CASSVPATSSGANVLTF.

The rearrangement joins TRBV6-5 to TRBJ2-7; TRBD2 matches at 9 bases. The CDR3 is 15 residues long. Trimming removed 7 bases from V and 7 bases from J; junction bases left unmatched: 14. Germline V lookup: CDR1 MNHEY, CDR2 SVGAGI. CDR3 coding DNA: TGTGCCAGCATGCCTCGTAGCGGGAGTCTTATAGAGCAGTACTTC. This gives the protein CASMPRSGSLIEQYF.

The chain is built from TRBV11-2 and TRBJ1-3; D gene uncertain. Germline V gene lookup returns CDR1 SGHAT and CDR2 FQNNGV. This CDR3 region has 17 residues. With 1 base removed from V and 0 bases from J, the gap between germline ends came to 13 bases. The DNA for the CDR3 is TGTGCCAGCAGCTTAGGGGCAGTGCCTGACTCTGGAAACACCATATATTTT. It specifies CASSLGAVPDSGNTIYF.

This clone was seen only once. The chain has TRBV9 and TRBJ2-5; TRBD1 matches at 8 bases. In germline, CDR1 is SGDLS, CDR2 YYNGEE. J was trimmed by 4 bases and V by 3 bases; bases with no gene match: 8. This CDR3 has 15 amino acids. The CDR3 loop reads CASSAFGQGAETQYF. The CDR3 DNA reads TGTGCCAGCAGCGCCTTCGGACAGGGAGCAGAGACCCAGTACTTC.

The gene calls are TRBV27 and TRBJ2-1; 10 bases are a match to TRBD2. J was trimmed by 5 bases and V by 5 bases; bases with no gene match: 15. The CDR3 is made up of 18 amino acids. Germline lookup yields CDR1 MNHEY and CDR2 SMNVEV (reference sequence). The CDR3 nucleotides read TGTGCCAGCAGTCTCCTGGTTGGGGCTAGCGGGAGAAACAATGAGCAGTTCTTC. Encoded protein: CASSLLVGASGRNNEQFF.

The gene calls are TRBV28 and TRBJ2-3; D is undetermined. V lost 7 bases to trimming and J lost 0 bases, with 5 bases between them. The germline V gene has CDR1 MDHEN and CDR2 SYDVKM. The CDR3 spans 12 residues. The CDR3 DNA reads as TGTGCCAGCACGGAAAGCACAGATACGCAGTATTTT. Translating gives CASTESTDTQYF.

The J gene is TRBJ2-1, the V gene TRBV5-1; TRBD2 matches at 12 bases. V was clipped by 4 bases and J by 8 bases; unmatched bases: 13. CDR3 size: 17 residues. CDR1 is SGHRS, CDR2 YFSETQ, per germline. The CDR3: CASSRSRRLAGVHEQFF. CDR3 nucleotides: TGCGCCAGCAGCCGATCTAGGCGACTAGCGGGAGTTCATGAGCAGTTCTTC.

This chain connects TRBV29-1 to TRBJ1-2; D not certain. The V end lost 4 bases, the J end lost 2 bases, and 17 bases lay between the germline ends. The germline V gene has CDR1 SQVTM and CDR2 ANQGSEA. This CDR3 contains 15 residues. DNA of the CDR3: TGCAGCGTTGGGCCGAACCCTGACGCGAACTATGGCTACACCTTC. Its translation is CSVGPNPDANYGYTF.